This TCR beta chain was recorded in a study of T cells in Graves' hyperthyroidism and ophthalmopathy. Findings of the study overall: Ophthalmopathy was separated from stable hyperthyroidism by a 13 V-J model. Before onset, by a median of approximately 6.2 months, the model predicted ophthalmopathy. Most clonotypes that expanded in the thyroid above 0.001 also showed up in blood.

The CDR3 runs to 12 residues. Germline values: CDR1 LNHNV, CDR2 YYDKDF (reference sequence). The study excluded patients with uncontrolled infection, other autoimmune disease, pregnancy or lactation. Regions amplified from RNA transcripts were the TCR beta CDR3 regions. HTBI primers were used for first-round RT-PCR of the TCR CDR3. TCRdb passed the multiplex PCR reads through MiXCR, listing each CDR3 protein once. The sample shows about 570,000 distinct CDR3 sequences, 46% of them seen only once. As to this clonotype: Its antigen is undetermined. The junction differs from germline at one of its ends, possibly a read error.

This TCR derives from an adult woman with Graves' disease, either hyperthyroidism or ophthalmopathy (not recorded which). Sequencing used peripheral blood or thyroid tissue (not recorded which). The chain is built from TRBV15 and TRBJ2-5; D is possibly TRBD1 (6 bases). Here the CDR3 DNA reads TGTGCCTTGGACAGCCCTGAAGAGTCCCAGTACTTC. It is translated as CALDSPEESQYF.